These 13 T cell receptor beta chains originate from one sample sequenced in a study of beta chain features in type 1 diabetes (dated by TCRdb to 2016 to 2018). The library was prepared using the immunoSEQ multiplex PCR assay. The High Capacity cDNA Reverse Transcription Kit was used to reverse transcribe all of the isolated RNA, meaning that expressed TCRB transcripts were what got sequenced. This immuneACCESS table, as held by TCRdb, lists in-frame sequences with V and J called but not all clones. Of the missing ones, under half trace to an unresolved V gene in checked studies; the others have no known cause. The sample profile shows 430,000 or so clones; approximately 10% of them were found once. The top ten clones comprise 0.046% of the sample. The sequencing input was naive CD4+ T cells from blood. Sample cell subset or site, as interpreted from the label and publication: true naive CD4+ T cells. Source of these receptors: a woman aged 18-29 years in good health.

This clone showed up just a few times. The chain recombines TRBV9 with TRBJ1-2; perhaps TRBD1 as D (6 bases). The CDR3 extends over 15 amino acids. V was clipped by 3 bases and J by 4 bases, with 16 bases between them. The germline gives CDR1 SGDLS, CDR2 YYNGEE. The CDR3 DNA is TGTGCCAGCAGCGCCCAGTGGGGGCTTACCTATGGCTACACCTTC. Amino acid sequence: CASSAQWGLTYGYTF.

This clone has only a few counts. The chain has TRBV21-1 and TRBJ1-2; the table's D call of TRBD1 was not tested on the DNA. TRBV21-1 is given as a pseudogene. The CDR3 sequence is 13 residues long. The DNA of the CDR3 is TGTGCCAGCCAAACAGGGAAGGAATCTGGCTACACCTTC. Translation: CASQTGKESGYTF.

This clone was seen a few times. The chain employs TRBV4-3 and TRBJ2-1; D may be TRBD2 (7 bases). With 0 bases removed from V and 9 bases from J, the gap between germline ends came to 21 bases. In germline, CDR1 is LGHNA, CDR2 YSLEER. This CDR3 has 17 residues. The CDR3 DNA is TGCGCCAGCAGCCAAGATCTAGCACAAAACAGGGAGGGTGAGCAGTTCTTC. Residues: CASSQDLAQNREGEQFF.

This clone turned up a few times. The V gene is TRBV5-1, the J gene TRBJ2-3, with 10 bases identical to TRBD1. The CDR3 is 17 amino acids. CDR1 and CDR2 (germline): SGHRS, YFSETQ. J gave up 9 bases and V 0 bases, and 13 bases lay outside the gene matches. CDR3 sequence reads: CASSLDGTGVLSRTQYF. CDR3 DNA: TGCGCCAGCAGCTTGGACGGGACAGGGGTTTTGTCTAGAACGCAGTATTTT.

The chain employs TRBV27 and TRBJ1-4; 8 nucleotides align to TRBD1. Trimming cost V 3 bases and J 11 bases; bases outside gene matches: 8. The V gene's germline CDR1 is MNHEY and CDR2 SMNVEV (reference sequence). The CDR3 spans 14 residues. CDR3 in amino acids: CASSFIGTGGKLFF. As DNA, the CDR3 is TGTGCCAGCAGTTTTATTGGTACAGGGGGGAAACTGTTTTTT.

The chain carries TRBV30 and TRBJ2-3; the D is unclear. Trimming pared 5 bases from V and 5 bases from J, leaving 8 bases between. This CDR3 has 11 residues. Germline V gene lookup returns CDR1 GTSNPN and CDR2 SVGIG (reference sequence). CDR3 in amino acids: CAWEIGDTQYF. The CDR3 DNA follows: TGTGCCTGGGAGATTGGAGATACGCAGTATTTT.

This clone has only a few counts. The genes are TRBV28 and TRBJ1-1, with a possible D match to TRBD1 (5 bases). Germline loops: CDR1 MDHEN, CDR2 SYDVKM. This CDR3 region has 10 residues. The germline V and J ends were trimmed by 8 bases and 7 bases, with 8 bases remaining between them. The CDR3: CASGGGEAFF. The DNA of the CDR3 is TGTGCCAGCGGCGGGGGTGAAGCTTTCTTT.

This clone was seen more than once but under ten times. V is TRBV7-8 and J is TRBJ2-3; D gene unclear. The germline gives CDR1 SGHVS, CDR2 FQNEAQ. The length of the CDR3 is 12 residues. With 1 base removed from V and 6 bases from J, the gap between germline ends came to 5 bases. CDR3 region: CASSLVSDTQYF. The CDR3 DNA is TGTGCCAGCAGCTTAGTTTCGGATACGCAGTATTTT.

This clone has more than one count but fewer than ten. The genes are TRBV7-2 and TRBJ2-5, with 9 bases matching TRBD2. J lost 7 bases, V lost 1 base, and 4 bases had no gene match. CDR3 length equals 14 residues. Germline values: CDR1 SGHTA, CDR2 FQGNSA. CDR3 coding DNA: TGTGCCAGCAGCTTAGAGAGTAGCGGGGGGACCCAGTACTTC. Its protein is CASSLESSGGTQYF.

This clone was detected a few times. This sequence joins TRBV7-2 and TRBJ1-5; D is undetermined. Germline V gene lookup returns CDR1 SGHTA and CDR2 FQGNSA. This CDR3 is 14 amino acids long. Between the trimmed V and J ends, which lost 5 bases and 3 bases, there was a span of 11 bases. CDR3 bases: TGTGCCAGCAGCCTCTCGGGTCCCAATCAGCCCCAGCATTTT. Translating it yields CASSLSGPNQPQHF.

This chain connects TRBV14 to TRBJ2-1; D call uncertain. Trimming left V 0 bases short and J 6 bases short, with 9 bases between. Germline CDR1 is SGHDN and CDR2 is FVKESK. This CDR3 comprises 14 residues. CDR3 sequence: CASSQDLVLNEQFF. The CDR3, as DNA: TGTGCCAGCAGCCAAGACCTAGTTCTCAATGAGCAGTTCTTC.

This clone was detected only a few times. V usage is TRBV7-9 and J usage is TRBJ2-5, with D unclear. V lost 5 bases to trimming and J lost 3 bases, with 16 bases between them. The CDR3 consists of 15 residues. The germline CDR1 and CDR2 sequences are SEHNR and FQNEAQ (reference sequence). The CDR3 coding sequence is TGTGCCAGCAGCCCGTTTCGGACCTCGAAAGAGACCCAGTACTTC. As protein: CASSPFRTSKETQYF.

The rearrangement uses TRBV20-1 and TRBJ2-4, with D unclear. This CDR3 comprises 11 residues. V lost 0 bases, J lost 8 bases, and 5 bases lay in between. In germline, CDR1 is DFQATT, CDR2 SNEGSKA (reference sequence). The CDR3: CSARERDIQYF. The DNA of the CDR3 is TGCAGTGCTAGAGAAAGAGACATTCAGTACTTC.